This T cell receptor beta chain is drawn from a study of OX40 agonist ivuxolimab in advanced cancers. The table came from immunoSEQ multiplex PCR; TCRdb's copy has only in-frame clones and leaves some out. In the table there are 80,000 or so clones, around nine tenths of which are singletons. V dropped 3 bases and J dropped 2 bases, with 4 bases sitting between them. This CDR3 comprises 12 residues. CDR1 and CDR2 from the germline V gene are SGHTA and FQGTGA. No patient had autoimmune disease or received systemic immunosuppression. Material: CD4+ or CD8+ T cells sorted from blood, obtained in a trial of the OX40 agonist ivuxolimab. This receptor was identified in an adult with an advanced solid tumor such as melanoma, head and neck, liver or kidney cancer. The chain has TRBV7-3 and TRBJ1-1; D unclear. The CDR3 protein is CASSFRNTEAFF. For the CDR3, the DNA is TGTGCCAGCAGCTTTCGAAACACTGAAGCTTTCTTT. The full variable domain, its missing parts supplied by reference TRBV7-3 and TRBJ1-1, is GAGVSQTPSNKVTEKGKYVELRCDPISGHTALYWYRQSLGQGPEFLIYFQGTGAADDSGLPNDRFFAVRPEGSVSTLKIQRTERGDSAVYLCASSFRNTEAFFGQGTRLTVV.